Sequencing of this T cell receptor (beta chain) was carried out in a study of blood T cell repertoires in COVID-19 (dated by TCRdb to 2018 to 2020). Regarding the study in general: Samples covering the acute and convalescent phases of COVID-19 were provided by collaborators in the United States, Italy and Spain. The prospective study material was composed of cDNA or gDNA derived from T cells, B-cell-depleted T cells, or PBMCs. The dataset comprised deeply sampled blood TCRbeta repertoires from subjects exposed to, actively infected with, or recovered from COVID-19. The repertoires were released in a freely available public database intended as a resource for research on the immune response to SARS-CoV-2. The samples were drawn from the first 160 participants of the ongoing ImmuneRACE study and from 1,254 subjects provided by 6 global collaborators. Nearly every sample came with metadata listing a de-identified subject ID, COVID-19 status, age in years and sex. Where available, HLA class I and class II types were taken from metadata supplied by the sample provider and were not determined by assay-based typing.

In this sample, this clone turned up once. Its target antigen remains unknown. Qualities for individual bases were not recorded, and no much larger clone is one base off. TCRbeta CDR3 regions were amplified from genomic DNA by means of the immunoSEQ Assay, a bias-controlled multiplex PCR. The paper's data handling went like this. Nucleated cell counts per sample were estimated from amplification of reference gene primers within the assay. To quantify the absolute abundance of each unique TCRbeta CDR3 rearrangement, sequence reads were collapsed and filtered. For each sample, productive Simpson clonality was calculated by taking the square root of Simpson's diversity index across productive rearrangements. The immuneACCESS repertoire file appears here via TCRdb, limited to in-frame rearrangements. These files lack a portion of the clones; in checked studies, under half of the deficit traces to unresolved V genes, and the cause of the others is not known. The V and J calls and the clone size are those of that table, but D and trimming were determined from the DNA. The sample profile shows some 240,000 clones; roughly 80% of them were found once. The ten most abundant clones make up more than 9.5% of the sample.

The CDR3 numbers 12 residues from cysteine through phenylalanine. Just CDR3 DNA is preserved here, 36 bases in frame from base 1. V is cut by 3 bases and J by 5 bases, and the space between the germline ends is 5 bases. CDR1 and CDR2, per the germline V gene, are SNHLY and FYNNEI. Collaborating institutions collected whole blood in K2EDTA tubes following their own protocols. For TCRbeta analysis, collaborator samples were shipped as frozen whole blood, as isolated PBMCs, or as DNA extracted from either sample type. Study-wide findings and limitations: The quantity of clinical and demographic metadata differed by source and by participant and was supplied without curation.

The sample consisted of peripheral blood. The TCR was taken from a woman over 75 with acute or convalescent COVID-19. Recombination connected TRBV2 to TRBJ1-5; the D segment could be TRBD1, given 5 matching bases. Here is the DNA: TGTGCCAGCAGTGACAGGGATCAGCCCCAGCATTTT. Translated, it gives CASSDRDQPQHF.